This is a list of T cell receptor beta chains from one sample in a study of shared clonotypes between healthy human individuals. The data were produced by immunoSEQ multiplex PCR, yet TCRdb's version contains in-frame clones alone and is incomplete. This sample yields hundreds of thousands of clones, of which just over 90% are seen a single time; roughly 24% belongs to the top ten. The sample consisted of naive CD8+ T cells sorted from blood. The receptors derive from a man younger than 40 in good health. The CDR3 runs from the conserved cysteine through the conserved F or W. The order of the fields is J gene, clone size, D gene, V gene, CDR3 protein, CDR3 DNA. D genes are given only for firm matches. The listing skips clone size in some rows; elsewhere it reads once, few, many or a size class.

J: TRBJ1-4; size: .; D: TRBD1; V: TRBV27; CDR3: CASTFTGGLGKLFF; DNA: TGTGCCAGCACCTTCACAGGGGGGTTGGGAAAACTGTTTTTT
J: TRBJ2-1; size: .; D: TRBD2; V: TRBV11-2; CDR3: CASNRAGVDYNEQFF; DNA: TGTGCCAGCAATAGAGCGGGAGTAGACTACAATGAGCAGTTCTTC
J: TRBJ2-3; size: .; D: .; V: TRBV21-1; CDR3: CASSKEQVSTDTQYF; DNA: TGTGCCAGCAGCAAAGAACAGGTGAGCACAGATACGCAGTATTTT
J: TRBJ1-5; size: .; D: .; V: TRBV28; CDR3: CASSFRESNQPQHF; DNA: TGTGCCAGCAGTTTTAGAGAGAGCAATCAGCCCCAGCATTTT
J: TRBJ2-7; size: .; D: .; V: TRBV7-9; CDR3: CASSFPGTYEQYF; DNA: TGTGCCAGCAGCTTTCCCGGGACCTACGAGCAGTACTTC
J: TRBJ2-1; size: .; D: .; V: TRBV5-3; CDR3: CARSVNRAYNEQFF; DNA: TGTGCCAGAAGCGTTAACAGGGCCTACAATGAGCAGTTCTTC
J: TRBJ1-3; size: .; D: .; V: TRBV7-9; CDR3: CASSSETPSDTIYF; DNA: TGTGCCAGCAGCTCGGAGACACCCTCAGACACCATATATTTT
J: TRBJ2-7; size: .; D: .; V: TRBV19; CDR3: CASSKLGSTYEQYF; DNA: TGTGCCAGTAGTAAATTGGGGTCTACCTACGAGCAGTACTTC
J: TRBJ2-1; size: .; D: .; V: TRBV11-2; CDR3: CASSLRDNYNEQFF; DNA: TGTGCCAGCAGCTTGCGGGACAACTACAATGAGCAGTTCTTC
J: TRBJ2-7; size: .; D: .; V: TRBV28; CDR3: CASSLLPGRGSYEQYF; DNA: TGTGCCAGCAGTTTACTGCCGGGACGGGGGTCCTACGAGCAGTACTTC
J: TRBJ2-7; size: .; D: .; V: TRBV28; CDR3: CASSTASYEQYF; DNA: TGTGCCAGCAGTACGGCCTCCTACGAGCAGTACTTC
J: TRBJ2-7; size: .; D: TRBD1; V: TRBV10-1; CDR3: CASSEWTGNGGEQYF; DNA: TGCGCCAGCAGTGAGTGGACAGGGAACGGCGGGGAGCAGTACTTC
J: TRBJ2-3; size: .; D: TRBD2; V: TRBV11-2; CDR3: CASSLVLLAGNTDTQYF; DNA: TGTGCCAGCAGCTTAGTTTTACTAGCGGGAAACACAGATACGCAGTATTTT
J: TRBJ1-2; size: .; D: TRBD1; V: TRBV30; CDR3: CAWSEGQGLAYGYTF; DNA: TGTGCCTGGAGTGAAGGACAGGGGTTGGCCTATGGCTACACCTTC
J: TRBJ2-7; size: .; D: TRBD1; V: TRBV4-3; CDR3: CASSLAQGSEQYF; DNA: TGCGCCAGCAGCCTAGCACAGGGGAGCGAGCAGTACTTC
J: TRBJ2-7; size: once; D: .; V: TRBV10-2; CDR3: CASSVGAYEQYF; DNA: TGCGCCAGCAGTGTGGGGGCCTACGAGCAGTACTTC
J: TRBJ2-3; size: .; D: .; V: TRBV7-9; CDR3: CASSLKYTYTQYF; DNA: TGTGCCAGCAGCTTAAAATACACCTATACGCAGTATTTT
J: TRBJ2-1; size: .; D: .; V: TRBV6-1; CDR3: CASSEELYNEQFF; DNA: TGTGCCAGCAGTGAAGAACTGTACAATGAGCAGTTCTTC
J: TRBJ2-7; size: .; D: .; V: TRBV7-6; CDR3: CASSLWGPSEQYF; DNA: TGTGCCAGCAGCTTATGGGGGCCTAGCGAGCAGTACTTC
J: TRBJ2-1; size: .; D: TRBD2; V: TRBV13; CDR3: CASSAVAGGNSYNEQFF; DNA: TGTGCCAGCAGCGCGGTGGCGGGAGGAAATAGCTACAATGAGCAGTTCTTC
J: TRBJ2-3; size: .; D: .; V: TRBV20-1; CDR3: CSAIHTDTQYF; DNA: TGCAGTGCTATCCACACAGATACGCAGTATTTT
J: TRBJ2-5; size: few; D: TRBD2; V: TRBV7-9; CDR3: CASSLGLAQETQYF; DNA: TGTGCCAGCAGCTTAGGACTAGCCCAAGAGACCCAGTACTTC
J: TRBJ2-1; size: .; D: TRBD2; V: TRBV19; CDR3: CASSIDPLGLAKDEQFF; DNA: TGTGCCAGTAGTATAGATCCACTAGGACTAGCGAAGGATGAGCAGTTCTTC
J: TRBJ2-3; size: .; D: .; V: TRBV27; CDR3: CASSQARDAYTDTQYF; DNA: TGTGCCAGCAGTCAAGCCCGGGACGCATACACAGATACGCAGTATTTT
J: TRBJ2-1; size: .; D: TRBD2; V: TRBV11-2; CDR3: CASSLGGMIGRANNEQFF; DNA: TGTGCCAGCAGCTTAGGAGGAATGATCGGGAGGGCCAACAATGAGCAGTTCTTC
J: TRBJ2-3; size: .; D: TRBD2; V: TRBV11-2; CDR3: CASSLDPREGPLGTDTQYF; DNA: TGTGCCAGCAGCTTAGATCCGCGGGAGGGCCCTCTTGGAACAGATACGCAGTATTTT
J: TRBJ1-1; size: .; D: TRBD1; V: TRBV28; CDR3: CASSWTGANTEAFF; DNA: TGTGCCAGCAGCTGGACAGGCGCGAACACTGAAGCTTTCTTT
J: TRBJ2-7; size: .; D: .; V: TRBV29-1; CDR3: CSVEGGSTSYEQYF; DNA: TGCAGCGTTGAAGGGGGGAGCACCTCCTACGAGCAGTACTTC
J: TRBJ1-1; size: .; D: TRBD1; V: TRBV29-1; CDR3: CSVNRQGSTEAFF; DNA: TGCAGCGTGAACAGACAGGGATCTACTGAAGCTTTCTTT
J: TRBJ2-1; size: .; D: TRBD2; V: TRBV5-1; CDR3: CASSLEGTGLAGLRQFF; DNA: TGCGCCAGCAGCTTAGAAGGGACGGGACTAGCGGGACTTCGGCAGTTCTTC
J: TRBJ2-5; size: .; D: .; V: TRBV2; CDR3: CASSEVEILGETQYF; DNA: TGTGCCAGCAGTGAAGTAGAGATACTGGGAGAGACCCAGTACTTC
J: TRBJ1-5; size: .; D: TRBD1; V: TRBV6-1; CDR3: CASRTGGGDQPQHF; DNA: TGTGCCAGCAGGACAGGGGGCGGAGATCAGCCCCAGCATTTT
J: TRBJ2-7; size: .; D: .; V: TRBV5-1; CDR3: CASSLVGSHEQYF; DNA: TGCGCCAGCAGCTTGGTGGGTTCCCACGAGCAGTACTTC
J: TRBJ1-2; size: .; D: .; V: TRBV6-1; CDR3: CASSEPDNYGYTF; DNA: TGTGCCAGCAGTGAACCGGACAACTATGGCTACACCTTC
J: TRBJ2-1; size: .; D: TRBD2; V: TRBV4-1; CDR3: CASSQEDRDYINEQFF; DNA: TGCGCCAGCAGCCAAGAGGACCGGGACTACATAAATGAGCAGTTCTTC
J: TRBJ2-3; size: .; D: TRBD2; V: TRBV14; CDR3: CASSQASLAEVSTDTQYF; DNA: TGTGCCAGCAGCCAAGCCTCCCTAGCGGAAGTTAGCACAGATACGCAGTATTTT
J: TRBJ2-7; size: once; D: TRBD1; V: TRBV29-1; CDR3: CSVVPGQDYYEQYF; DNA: TGCAGCGTGGTACCGGGACAGGACTACTACGAGCAGTACTTC
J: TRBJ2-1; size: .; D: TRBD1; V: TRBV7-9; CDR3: CASSHRDRGISYNEQFF; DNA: TGTGCCAGCAGCCACCGAGACAGGGGAATTTCCTACAATGAGCAGTTCTTC
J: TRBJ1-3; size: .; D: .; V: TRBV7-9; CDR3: CATAPGQNPGNTIYF; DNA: TGTGCCACCGCACCCGGGCAAAACCCTGGAAACACCATATATTTT
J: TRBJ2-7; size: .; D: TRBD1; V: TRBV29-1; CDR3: CSVEARDSSYEQYF; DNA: TGCAGCGTTGAAGCCCGGGACAGCTCCTACGAGCAGTACTTC
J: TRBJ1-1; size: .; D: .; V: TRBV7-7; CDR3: CASSLYPEGGEAFF; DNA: TGTGCTAGCAGCTTATACCCGGAGGGTGGGGAAGCTTTCTTT
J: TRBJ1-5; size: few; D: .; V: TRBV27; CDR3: CASRTARQPQHF; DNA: TGTGCCAGCAGGACGGCAAGGCAGCCCCAGCATTTT
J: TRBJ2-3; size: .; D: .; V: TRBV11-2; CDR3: CASRLRVRAEDTQYF; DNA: TGTGCCAGCAGGTTAAGAGTCAGGGCGGAAGATACGCAGTATTTT
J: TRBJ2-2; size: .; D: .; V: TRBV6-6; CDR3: CASSYLRGGSTGELFF; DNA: TGTGCCAGCAGTTACCTAAGGGGGGGCTCCACCGGGGAGCTGTTTTTT
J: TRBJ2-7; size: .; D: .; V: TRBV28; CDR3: CASSLLRAQYEQYF; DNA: TGTGCCAGCAGTTTACTTAGGGCACAGTACGAGCAGTACTTC
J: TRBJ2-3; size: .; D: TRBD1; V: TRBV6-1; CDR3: CASSGSKGTGYMADTQYF; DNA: TGTGCCAGCAGTGGTTCGAAGGGGACAGGGTACATGGCAGATACGCAGTATTTT
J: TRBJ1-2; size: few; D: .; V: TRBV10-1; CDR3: CASSDRGLGYTF; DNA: TGCGCCAGCAGTGATCGGGGACTTGGCTACACCTTC
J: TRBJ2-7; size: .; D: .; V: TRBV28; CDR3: CASSFGSEQYF; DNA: TGTGCCAGCAGTTTCGGGAGCGAGCAGTACTTC
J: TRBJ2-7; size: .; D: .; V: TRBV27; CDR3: CASSAWGEQYF; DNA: TGTGCCAGCAGCGCGTGGGGCGAGCAGTACTTC
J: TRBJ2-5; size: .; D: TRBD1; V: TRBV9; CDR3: CASSGTGVGDQETQYF; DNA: TGTGCCAGCAGCGGCACAGGGGTCGGGGACCAAGAGACCCAGTACTTC
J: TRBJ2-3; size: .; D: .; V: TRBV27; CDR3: CASSPNWGRTDTQYF; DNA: TGTGCCAGCAGTCCCAACTGGGGGCGCACAGATACGCAGTATTTT
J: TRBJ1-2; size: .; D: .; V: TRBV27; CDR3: CASSSPRWNYGYTF; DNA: TGTGCCAGCAGTTCCCCTCGGTGGAACTATGGCTACACCTTC
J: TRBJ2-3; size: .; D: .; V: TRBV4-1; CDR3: CASSQRAVSTDTQYF; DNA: TGCGCCAGCAGCCAACGCGCGGTCAGCACAGATACGCAGTATTTT